A selection of T cell receptor beta chains follows, all from one sample in a study of control samples from healthy donors and cancer patients. Some clones are missing from TCRdb's copy, which holds only in-frame ones; the method was immunoSEQ multiplex PCR. The sample records 40,000 or so clones, approximately 90% being singletons. The sequencing sample was made of PBMCs. These receptors were collected from a woman aged 35 to 49 with head and neck cancer. CDR3s include the opening cysteine and the closing phenylalanine or tryptophan. The D gene is left open where the match is weak. Size is stated for part of the rows, as once, few or many counts, or as a class when the clone is expanded.

TRBJ2-7 | NA | NA | TRBV27 | TGTGCCAGCAGTAGGGACAAGGCCCACGAGCAGTACTTC | CASSRDKAHEQYF
TRBJ2-2 | NA | TRBD1 | TRBV5-6 | TGTGCCAGCAGCTTCTTGGACAGGTCGAACACCGGGGAGCTGTTTTTT | CASSFLDRSNTGELFF
TRBJ2-2 | NA | TRBD2 | TRBV11-2 | TGTGCCAGCAGCACCCATAGGACTAGCGGGAGTATCGGGGAGCTGTTTTTT | CASSTHRTSGSIGELFF
TRBJ2-7 | once | NA | TRBV5-1 | TGCGCCAGCTCGGCGGGACTCCAATGGAACGAGCAGTACTTC | CASSAGLQWNEQYF
TRBJ2-2 | NA | NA | TRBV9 | TGTGCCAGCAGCCCCACCACCGGCAGGCCAGACACCGGGGAGCTGTTTTTT | CASSPTTGRPDTGELFF
TRBJ1-1 | NA | TRBD1 | TRBV27 | TGTGCCAGCAGGCGAACCGACAGGGTTTTGACTGAAGCTTTCTTT | CASRRTDRVLTEAFF
TRBJ1-2 | NA | NA | TRBV27 | TGTGCCAGCAGTTCCAACAGCTATGGCTACACCTTC | CASSSNSYGYTF
TRBJ2-3 | NA | NA | TRBV21-1 | TGTGCCAGCAGCAAAGGGGTAGGCAGCACTAGCACAGATACGCAGTATTTT | CASSKGVGSTSTDTQYF
TRBJ1-1 | NA | TRBD1 | TRBV12-5 | TGTGCTAGTGGTTTGGTACCTTGGGGACAGTTTTACACTGAAGCTTTCTTT | CASGLVPWGQFYTEAFF
TRBJ2-7 | NA | TRBD1 | TRBV27 | TGTGCCAGCAGTTTACGTAACAGGGGTGCAACCTACGAGCAGTACTTC | CASSLRNRGATYEQYF
TRBJ2-3 | NA | NA | TRBV6-1 | TGTGCCAGCATCCAACAGGGATCGGGCACAGATACGCAGTATTTT | CASIQQGSGTDTQYF
TRBJ2-7 | NA | TRBD1 | TRBV11-2 | TGTGCCAGCAGCCCCGGGCCAGGGGGAACCTACGAGCAGTACTTC | CASSPGPGGTYEQYF
TRBJ1-2 | NA | NA | TRBV6-5 | TGTGCCAGCAGTACGATTCCAGGGAGCAGTGGCTACACCTTC | CASSTIPGSSGYTF
TRBJ2-5 | NA | TRBD2 | TRBV2 | TGTGCCAGCATTCCATTCCTAGCGGATGGGGAAACCCAGTACTTC | CASIPFLADGETQYF
TRBJ1-1 | NA | NA | TRBV7-9 | TGTGCCAGCAGTTATGAGGGGGTTGGCACTGAAGCTTTCTTT | CASSYEGVGTEAFF
TRBJ2-3 | few | TRBD1 | TRBV29-1 | TGCAGCGTCCTAGGTCGACAGGGGGCGCGGACAGATACGCAGTATTTT | CSVLGRQGARTDTQYF
TRBJ2-5 | NA | NA | TRBV19 | TGTGCCAGTAGTATACGGGAGACCCAGTACTTC | CASSIRETQYF
TRBJ2-7 | NA | NA | TRBV15 | TGTGCCACCAGCAGTCGAACCGGGACCCGACCCTCCTACGAGCAGTACTTC | CATSSRTGTRPSYEQYF
TRBJ2-7 | NA | NA | TRBV2 | TGTGCCAGCAGTGAGTCGGGCAGGCCAACCTTCTCAGACTCCTACGAGCAGTACTTC | CASSESGRPTFSDSYEQYF
TRBJ1-1 | NA | NA | TRBV19 | TGTGCCAGTAGTATAGTAGGAATTGAAGCTTTCTTT | CASSIVGIEAFF
TRBJ2-3 | NA | NA | TRBV18 | TGTGCCAGCTCACCCCGAGGAGGACTTAGCACAGATACGCAGTATTTT | CASSPRGGLSTDTQYF
TRBJ1-2 | NA | NA | TRBV14 | TGTGCCAGCAGCCAAGCCGGGACCGTCCGGTACACCTTC | CASSQAGTVRYTF
TRBJ2-7 | NA | TRBD2 | TRBV6-1 | TGTGCCAGCAGTGGCGGGACTAGCGGGAGAAGGTACGAGCAGTACTTC | CASSGGTSGRRYEQYF
TRBJ2-3 | NA | NA | TRBV2 | TGTGCCAGCAGTACAGGGTGGAGCACAGATACGCAGTATTTT | CASSTGWSTDTQYF
TRBJ2-3 | NA | NA | TRBV18 | TGTGCCAGCTCACCGAACCCTAGGGATACGCAGTATTTT | CASSPNPRDTQYF
TRBJ1-1 | NA | NA | TRBV7-9 | TGTGCCAGCAGCCCCTTGGGGGGGGAAGCTTTCTTT | CASSPLGGEAFF
TRBJ2-1 | NA | NA | TRBV27 | TGTGCCAGCAGTTCCTCGGACACGTACAATGAGCAGTTCTTC | CASSSSDTYNEQFF
TRBJ2-5 | NA | TRBD2 | TRBV5-1 | TGCGCCAGCAGCTTGGAGCGGGGGGCGGTAGGGGAGACCCAGTACTTC | CASSLERGAVGETQYF
TRBJ2-2 | NA | NA | TRBV7-6 | TGTGCCAGCAGCTTACAGGGAAACACCGGGGAGCTGTTTTTT | CASSLQGNTGELFF